This entry lists 14 T cell receptor beta chains sequenced from one sample in a study of T cells expressing NK-cell markers (TCRdb year 2020). Receptor amplification or capture employed 5' RACE. TCRdb shows the sequencer as Illumina HiSeq 2000. Each entry corresponds to one CDR3 protein sequence from reads that TCRdb reprocessed, and DNA is not given. The table for this sample shows a few hundred thousand distinct CDR3 sequences. In total, the top ten clones hold around 4.9% of the sample. The specimen was blood T cells: a sorted CD56 or NKG2C T cell subset, CD4+ or CD8+ T cells, or bulk PBMC T cells (not recorded which). These receptors were obtained from a man aged 18 to 69 in good health.

This rearrangement joins TRBV7-6 to TRBJ2-2. The germline CDR1 and CDR2 sequences are SGHVS and FNYEAQ. The CDR3 runs to 14 residues. The CDR3: CASSSSLRTGELFF.

V usage is TRBV28 and J usage is TRBJ2-7. CDR1 MDHEN and CDR2 SYDVKM come from the germline V gene. The CDR3 is 16 residues long. CDR3 in amino acids: CASSPLLKGPHSEQYF.

This chain connects TRBV13 to TRBJ1-5; the TRBD1 assignment by TCRdb is unverifiable without DNA. CDR3 length: 14 residues. Germline loops: CDR1 PRHDT, CDR2 FYEKMQ (reference sequence). The CDR3 spells CASSRKQGNQPQHF.

This sequence joins TRBV6-1 and TRBJ2-6; TCRdb designates TRBD1, a call that cannot be tested without DNA. Per germline, CDR1 MNHNS and CDR2 SASEGT. The CDR3 totals 14 residues. The CDR3 spells CATSGRSGANVLTF.

This chain links TRBV7-2 with TRBJ2-3; TCRdb gives TRBD2 as the D gene, but with no DNA this cannot be confirmed. The germline V gene has CDR1 SGHTA and CDR2 FQGNSA. The CDR3 is 14 residues long. CDR3 sequence reads: CASSPMTSVDTQYF.

The rearrangement links TRBV10-3 to TRBJ1-5; TCRdb gives TRBD1 as the D gene, but with no DNA this cannot be confirmed. The CDR3 is made up of 16 amino acids. CDR1 is ENHRY, CDR2 SYGVKD, per germline. The CDR3 reads CAITGQGLISNQPQHF.

V gene TRBV28 combines with J gene TRBJ1-6; TCRdb returns TRBD1, unconfirmable since there is no DNA. In germline, CDR1 is MDHEN, CDR2 SYDVKM. CDR3 length: 14 residues. The CDR3: CASSFLGDNSPLHF.

The rearrangement uses TRBV20-1 and TRBJ2-5; the TRBD2 assignment by TCRdb is unverifiable without DNA. CDR3 length: 17 residues. In germline, CDR1 is DFQATT, CDR2 SNEGSKA (reference sequence). The CDR3 protein is CSARGTSGGAVQETQYF.

The rearrangement uses TRBV19 and TRBJ2-7. This CDR3 comprises 14 residues. Germline lookup yields CDR1 LNHDA and CDR2 SQIVND (reference sequence). The CDR3 loop is CASNNQVVPYEQYF.

The chain is built from TRBV24-1 and TRBJ2-2; TCRdb outputs TRBD1, but without DNA this stays unchecked. This CDR3 comprises 17 residues. Germline V gene sequence: CDR1 KGHDR, CDR2 SFDVKD. The CDR3 reads CATSDLSGQGITGELFF.

V is TRBV6-5 and J is TRBJ1-6. The CDR3 totals 16 residues. Germline V gene lookup returns CDR1 MNHEY and CDR2 SVGAGI. The CDR3 sequence is CASSYSRQGYNSPLHF.

This sequence joins TRBV11-1 and TRBJ2-4; TCRdb proposes TRBD1, but this gene call is untestable without DNA. Germline V gene data show CDR1 as SGHAT and CDR2 as FQDESV (reference sequence). This CDR3 region has 17 residues. CDR3 amino acids: CASSDRDLRGAKNIQYF.

J is TRBJ2-2 and V is TRBV24-1; the TCRdb call, TRBD1, lacks DNA for checking. The CDR3 has 18 residues. Per germline, CDR1 KGHDR and CDR2 SFDVKD. The CDR3 loop reads CATSDPGQGSSNTGELFF.

The chain joins TRBV5-1 to TRBJ1-6; the D gene TCRdb calls, TRBD1, cannot be checked with no DNA. Germline CDR1 SGHRS, CDR2 YFSETQ. This CDR3 has 17 amino acids. The CDR3 loop is CASSARGTGVVNSPLHF.